These 27 T cell receptor beta chains were all obtained from the same sample, sequenced in a study of blood T cell repertoires in COVID-19. Libraries were prepared by immunoSEQ multiplex PCR; TCRdb keeps only in-frame clonotypes and omits some of them. The sample lists fewer than 150,000 clones, 60% to 85% occurring once. The material sequenced was peripheral blood. These receptors were collected from a human donor with acute or convalescent COVID-19. The donor label of this sample is uncertain.

The V call is TRBV30, the J call TRBJ2-3, with 8 bases matching TRBD1. The CDR3 runs 12 residues. J lost 4 bases, V lost 6 bases, and 3 bases had no gene match. The V gene's germline CDR1 is GTSNPN and CDR2 SVGIG (reference sequence). CDR3 in DNA: TGTGCCTGTTCAGGGGGCTCAGATACGCAGTATTTT. It codes for CACSGGSDTQYF.

This clone was recorded once. V is TRBV24-1 and J is TRBJ2-2; possible D gene TRBD1, 7 bases. V lost 5 bases, J lost 3 bases, and 12 bases lay in between. Germline loops: CDR1 KGHDR, CDR2 SFDVKD. The CDR3 length is 15 residues. CDR3 protein: CATSGTGDYTGELFF. CDR3 in DNA: TGTGCCACCAGTGGTACAGGGGACTACACCGGGGAGCTGTTTTTT.

This chain links TRBV28 with TRBJ1-6; D is uncertain. The V end lost 2 bases, the J end lost 7 bases, and 15 bases lay between the germline ends. Germline CDR1 reads MDHEN; CDR2 reads SYDVKM. The CDR3 is made up of 16 amino acids. The CDR3: CASSLTAGGWNSPLHF. The CDR3 nucleotides are TGTGCCAGCAGTTTAACAGCAGGAGGGTGGAATTCACCCCTCCACTTT.

The chain links TRBV11-2 to TRBJ2-3; D gene unclear. This CDR3 is built from 14 residues. The germline V and J ends were trimmed by 0 bases and 4 bases, with 8 bases remaining between them. The V gene's germline CDR1 is SGHAT and CDR2 FQNNGV. The CDR3 sequence is CASSLDQAADTQYF. The CDR3 nucleotides read TGTGCCAGCAGCTTAGACCAGGCCGCAGATACGCAGTATTTT.

The genes are TRBV24-1 and TRBJ2-3; D is possibly TRBD2 (6 bases). CDR3 length: 14 residues. Germline lookup yields CDR1 KGHDR and CDR2 SFDVKD. Trimming left V 6 bases short and J 2 bases short, with 11 bases between. The CDR3 spells CATSQEGITDTQYF. CDR3 nucleotides: TGTGCCACCAGTCAGGAGGGTATCACAGATACGCAGTATTTT.

This clone is judged medium-sized (0.01 to 0.1%). This sequence joins TRBV6-2 or TRBV6-3 and TRBJ2-5; a possible D gene is TRBD1 (6 bases). This CDR3 region has 14 residues. Germline-derived CDR1 and CDR2 are MNHEY and SVGEGT. The ends were cut back, 3 bases at V and 5 bases at J, with 13 bases in the middle. The DNA of the CDR3 is TGTGCCAGCAGTTATAACAGGGAATGGGAGACCCAGTACTTC. Amino acids: CASSYNREWETQYF.

The chain is built from TRBV15 and TRBJ1-5; D perhaps matches TRBD1 (6 bases). The V end was cut by 4 bases, the J end by 7 bases, with 14 bases between. Per germline, CDR1 LNHNV and CDR2 YYDKDF (reference sequence). The CDR3 has 14 residues. The chain's CDR3 is CATSITGTRQPQHF. CDR3 sequence (DNA): TGTGCCACCAGCATAACAGGGACGAGGCAGCCCCAGCATTTT.

The V and J genes are TRBV19 and TRBJ1-5, with D maybe TRBD1 (5 bases). The germline CDR1 and CDR2 sequences are LNHDA and SQIVND (reference sequence). The CDR3 has 14 amino acids. Trimming left V 9 bases short and J 2 bases short, with 14 bases between. Written as DNA, the CDR3 is TGTGCCAGCAGGACCCCGGGGGGCAATCAGCCCCAGCATTTT. This sequence encodes CASRTPGGNQPQHF.

The chain recombines TRBV30 with TRBJ2-6; possible D gene TRBD2, 5 bases. Germline V gene sequence: CDR1 GTSNPN, CDR2 SVGIG (reference sequence). The CDR3 runs 14 residues. The ends were cut back, 1 base at V and 3 bases at J, with 7 bases in the middle. CDR3 in amino acids: CAWSGAGGANVLTF. The CDR3 region has the DNA TGTGCCTGGAGTGGGGCGGGTGGGGCCAACGTCCTGACTTTC.

This clone has only a few counts. The chain is built from TRBV10-2 and TRBJ2-7, with a tentative D call TRBD2 (6 bases). Trimming stripped 7 bases from V and 0 bases from J, with 10 bases between. CDR1 is WSHSY and CDR2 is SAAADI in the germline V gene. There are 13 residues in the CDR3. CDR3 sequence (DNA): TGCGCCAGCACTCGGGGGTCCTCCTACGAGCAGTACTTC. It codes for CASTRGSSYEQYF.

Only a few counts were recorded for this clone. This rearrangement joins TRBV2 to TRBJ2-7; D ambiguous. Germline-derived CDR1 and CDR2 are SNHLY and FYNNEI. V lost 7 bases and J lost 5, with 15 bases in between. The CDR3 covers 13 residues. The DNA of the CDR3 is TGTGCCAGCAATGCGGCCGTTGTCCACGAGCAGTACTTC. Translating gives CASNAAVVHEQYF. The variable domain in full, completed from reference TRBV2 and TRBJ2-7, reads EPEVTQTPSHQVTQMGQEVILRCVPISNHLYFYWYRQILGQKVEFLVSFYNNEISEKSEIFDDQFSVERPDGSNFTLKIRSTKLEDSAMYFCASNAAVVHEQYFGPGTRLTVT.

The count of this clone is one. The chain links TRBV30 to TRBJ1-3; TRBD1 matches at 7 bases. J lost 0 bases, V lost 2 bases, and 10 bases had no gene match. CDR1 GTSNPN and CDR2 SVGIG come from the germline V gene (reference sequence). The CDR3 loop spans 17 amino acids. Written as DNA, the CDR3 is TGTGCCTGGAGTATAACCGGGACAGCGTCCTCTGGAAACACCATATATTTT. Translating gives CAWSITGTASSGNTIYF.

The sample holds many counts of this clone. The genes are TRBV28 and TRBJ1-2; TRBD1 is a possible D gene (6 bases). The CDR3 runs 15 residues. Looked up from germline, CDR1 is MDHEN and CDR2 is SYDVKM. V lost 3 bases, J lost 9 bases, and 20 bases lay in between. CDR3 residues: CASSFPGQPLARYTF. The CDR3 DNA sequence: TGTGCCAGCAGTTTTCCCGGACAGCCTCTCGCGCGCTACACCTTC.

The chain has TRBV7-8 and TRBJ1-3, with D tentatively TRBD1 (5 bases). The CDR3 has 15 residues. The germline V gene encodes CDR1 SGHVS and CDR2 FQNEAQ. Trimming shortened V by 1 base and J by 1 base, and 8 bases separated the two germline ends. Here the CDR3 reads CASSLGGRSGNTIYF. DNA for the CDR3: TGTGCCAGCAGCTTAGGGGGGAGGTCTGGAAACACCATATATTTT.

The chain's CDR3 is CATRAGFNQPQHF. The CDR3 DNA reads TGTGCCACTCGTGCAGGGTTCAATCAGCCCCAGCATTTT. The chain carries TRBV2 and TRBJ1-5; D is possibly TRBD1 (5 bases). The CDR3 sequence is 13 residues long. Trimming took 10 bases from V and 3 from J, leaving 13 bases between them. Germline V gene lookup returns CDR1 SNHLY and CDR2 FYNNEI.

This clone was recorded a few times. The chain links TRBV20-1 to TRBJ2-1, with D perhaps matching TRBD2 (6 bases). CDR3 length equals 16 residues. With 3 bases removed from V and 8 bases from J, the gap between germline ends came to 23 bases. Germline CDR1 DFQATT, CDR2 SNEGSKA (reference sequence). CDR3 nucleotides: TGCAGTGCTAGTAATCTGGGCGGGGTCGGTGCCTATGAGCAGTTCTTC. It is translated as CSASNLGGVGAYEQFF.

Comment on this clone: The same CDR3 is also encoded by other DNA sequences in this sample. The rearrangement uses TRBV4-1 and TRBJ1-3, with D possibly being TRBD1 (6 bases). V lost 2 bases to trimming and J lost 2 bases, with 22 bases between them. The CDR3 is 19 residues long. Germline V CDR1 and CDR2: MGHRA, YSYEKL. CDR3 sequence reads: CASSQKGPDTGSAGNTIYF. The CDR3 DNA sequence: TGCGCCAGCAGCCAAAAGGGCCCTGATACAGGGAGCGCTGGAAACACCATATATTTT.

The chain couples TRBV6-2 or TRBV6-3 to TRBJ1-4; D gene unclear. From germline, CDR1 is MNHEY and CDR2 SVGEGT. The CDR3 spans 15 residues. Trimming stripped 5 bases from V and 7 bases from J, with 17 bases between. CDR3 nucleotide sequence: TGTGCCAGCAGTGATACGTACGGGGAGGCTGAAAAACTGTTTTTT. Its translation is CASSDTYGEAEKLFF.

The V and J genes are TRBV18 and TRBJ1-5, with unresolved D. Germline lookup yields CDR1 KGHSH and CDR2 LQKENI. Trimming shortened V by 3 bases and J by 2 bases, and 8 bases separated the two germline ends. This CDR3 spans 14 amino acids. CDR3 protein: CASSPTGGNQPQHF. In DNA form, the CDR3 reads TGTGCCAGCTCACCCACGGGTGGCAATCAGCCCCAGCATTTT.

The chain couples TRBV2 to TRBJ2-3, with 9 bases that match TRBD2. This CDR3 has 15 residues. The germline CDR1 and CDR2 sequences are SNHLY and FYNNEI. V trimming: 4 bases; J trimming: 2 bases; junction bases outside the gene matches: 4. The CDR3 loop reads CASSVASGVTDTQYF. The CDR3, as DNA: TGTGCCAGCAGTGTGGCTAGCGGGGTCACAGATACGCAGTATTTT.

This chain joins TRBV5-1 and TRBJ1-5; 7 bases line up with TRBD1. The V and J ends lost 3 bases and 7 bases, in that order; junction bases with no gene match: 7. The length of the CDR3 is 14 residues. Germline V gives CDR1 SGHRS, CDR2 YFSETQ. As DNA, the CDR3 is TGCGCCAGCAGCTCCGGGACAGAGGGGCAGCCCCAGCATTTT. Protein: CASSSGTEGQPQHF.

The J gene is TRBJ2-3, the V gene TRBV9, with a possible D match to TRBD1 (6 bases). The V gene lost 0 bases and the J gene lost 3 bases, with 11 bases spanning the gap. This CDR3 spans 15 amino acids. Germline V lookup: CDR1 SGDLS, CDR2 YYNGEE. CDR3 residues: CASSVGQGRTDTQYF. CDR3 in DNA: TGTGCCAGCAGCGTAGGGCAGGGGCGGACAGATACGCAGTATTTT.

This chain joins TRBV29-1 and TRBJ1-1; the D gene is possibly TRBD1 (5 bases). The germline gives CDR1 SQVTM, CDR2 ANQGSEA. The CDR3 runs to 11 residues. Trimming pared 7 bases from V and 6 bases from J, leaving 12 bases between. The CDR3 reads CSAVLTAEAFF. CDR3 nucleotides: TGCAGCGCCGTTTTGACAGCTGAAGCTTTCTTT.

This clone was seen only a few times. The DNA of the CDR3 is TGTGCCAGCAGGCATGGGGAGGGTCAGCCCCAGCATTTT. Translating gives CASRHGEGQPQHF. This sequence joins TRBV3-1 (or the pseudogene TRBV3-2) and TRBJ1-5, with D unclear. Germline CDR1 LGHDT, CDR2 YNNKEL (reference sequence). V was clipped by 6 bases and J by 6 bases, with 12 bases between them. The CDR3 is 13 amino acids.

The rearrangement joins TRBV4-2 to TRBJ1-6; D uncertain. The germline V gene encodes CDR1 LGHNA and CDR2 YNFKEQ. V was pared by 8 bases and J by 8 bases, with 16 bases between. The CDR3 has 14 amino acids. CDR3 nucleotides: TGTGCCAGCGGAGCTATTGCCTCGGATTCACCCCTCCACTTT. Protein sequence: CASGAIASDSPLHF.

The chain links TRBV29-1 to TRBJ2-2, with D perhaps matching TRBD1 (6 bases). V shed 5 bases and J shed 4 bases, with 14 bases lying between them. The CDR3 sequence is 14 residues long. Germline V gene data show CDR1 as SQVTM and CDR2 as ANQGSEA. The CDR3 coding sequence is TGCAGCGTTTACCGGGACACAAGCACCGGGGAGCTGTTTTTT. Translated: CSVYRDTSTGELFF.

The chain employs TRBV5-1 and TRBJ2-5; the match to TRBD1 covers 7 bases. This CDR3 has 15 residues. Trimming removed 4 bases from V and 4 bases from J; junction bases left unmatched: 10. Germline V gene data show CDR1 as SGHRS and CDR2 as YFSETQ. CDR3 nucleotide sequence: TGCGCCAGCAGCCTAGGGACAGACTCCCTAGAGACCCAGTACTTC. Translated, it gives CASSLGTDSLETQYF.